The present TCR beta chain was sequenced within a study of T cell changes during pregnancy in multiple sclerosis. V lost 2 bases, J lost 4 bases, and 4 bases stayed unmatched. This CDR3 is built from 15 residues. The germline CDR1 and CDR2 sequences are WNHNN and SYGVQD (reference sequence). Sequenced by immunoSEQ multiplex PCR; TCRdb stores in-frame clones only, minus some. This sample has about 70,000 clones, with approximately 90% found just once. There are a few counts of this clone. This receptor was taken from a female donor with multiple sclerosis, enrolled in a pregnancy study. The chain employs TRBV10-1 and TRBJ2-3, with 9 bases matching TRBD2. The sequenced sample was peripheral blood, obtained in the third trimester of pregnancy. The CDR3 loop is CASSEPGLASDTQYF. CDR3 nucleotide sequence: TGCGCCAGCAGTGAGCCTGGACTAGCGTCAGATACGCAGTATTTT.